This T cell receptor beta chain is from a study of early T cells in non-severe SARS-CoV-2 infection. Study summary: It was bulk RNA from unsorted whole blood that was sequenced, and the chains were unpaired. Whole-study results and caveats: Database matching using VDJdb favored anti-spike CD8 responses, with private and CD4 specificities left missing.

This clonotype was detected many times. Its target is not known. TCRdb itself ran the 5' RACE reads through MiXCR, one entry per CDR3 protein. The top ten clones hold 6.2% of a sample with about 26,000 distinct CDR3 sequences, approximately 4.1% of them seen once. Sequenced: whole blood. This receptor was identified in an adult who was a healthcare worker with PCR-confirmed SARS-CoV-2 infection or an uninfected control (not recorded which).

The CDR3 bases are TGCAGCGTTGCGGGCAGTACGTACACCGGGGAGCTGTTTTTT. This codes for CSVAGSTYTGELFF. The gene calls are TRBV29-1 and TRBJ2-2; no reliable D call. Trimming shortened V by 4 bases and J by 3 bases, and 12 bases separated the two germline ends. This CDR3 is built from 14 residues. CDR1 SQVTM and CDR2 ANQGSEA come from the germline V gene.